Listed here are 26 T cell receptor beta chains from one sample, sequenced in a study of CD8+ T cells in alopecia areata. Investigators isolated RNA and reverse transcribed it into cDNA to act as the sequencing template. Libraries were prepared by immunoSEQ multiplex PCR; TCRdb keeps only in-frame clonotypes and omits some of them. The table records 200,000 to 250,000 clones, under 70% of them present only once. Treatment in this sample: oral pan-JAK inhibitor, 5-10 mg twice daily. The input for sequencing was CD4+ T cells sorted from blood, taken at week 4, from a patient treated with tofacitinib. The receptors originated from a human donor with alopecia areata.

The chain uses TRBV7-2 and TRBJ1-5; the D is unclear. Looked up from germline, CDR1 is SGHTA and CDR2 is FQGNSA. CDR3 length: 15 amino acids. Deletions cut 1 base from V and 4 bases from J, with 11 bases between. CDR3 protein: CASSLVAGENQPQHF. CDR3 DNA: TGTGCCAGCAGCTTAGTCGCAGGAGAGAATCAGCCCCAGCATTTT.

This chain connects TRBV5-1 to TRBJ2-7; D gene unclear. CDR1 is SGHRS, CDR2 YFSETQ, per germline. V was trimmed by 0 bases and J by 2 bases, leaving 15 bases between them. This CDR3 comprises 16 residues. In DNA form, the CDR3 reads TGCGCCAGCAGCTTGGAGGGCGGCCTATTCCCCTACGAGCAGTACTTC. Its protein is CASSLEGGLFPYEQYF.

This clone was detected a few times. The chain recombines TRBV7-2 with TRBJ2-7; possibly TRBD2 for D (5 bases). Germline-derived CDR1 and CDR2 are SGHTA and FQGNSA. The CDR3 has 11 residues. V lost 11 bases, J lost 3 bases, and 11 bases lay in between. CDR3: CAARGYYEQYF. The CDR3 nucleotides are TGTGCCGCTAGAGGGTACTACGAGCAGTACTTC.

DNA for the CDR3: TGTGCCTGGAGTGGGGGGGCCGACGAGCAGTACTTC. Translated: CAWSGGADEQYF. The genes are TRBV30 and TRBJ2-7, with D perhaps being TRBD1 or TRBD2 (6 bases each). V was shortened by 1 base and J by 5 bases, with 9 bases between the two germline ends. The CDR3 covers 12 residues. Per germline, CDR1 GTSNPN and CDR2 SVGIG (reference sequence).

Concerning this clone itself: The germline gene is not matched at one end of the junction; a read error may be the cause. The chain joins TRBV30 to TRBJ1-3; no definite D call. This CDR3 has 13 amino acids. CDR1 is GTSNPN and CDR2 is SVGIG in the germline V gene (reference sequence). CDR3 sequence reads: CAGRTKGGNTIYF. The CDR3 DNA follows: TGTGCCGGGAGAACGAAGGGTGGAAACACCATATATTTT.

This clone was picked up one time. The chain joins TRBV30 to TRBJ1-5; no definite D call. V shed 2 bases and J shed 6 bases, with 11 bases lying between them. The CDR3 loop spans 13 amino acids. CDR1 is GTSNPN and CDR2 is SVGIG in the germline V gene (reference sequence). Written as DNA, the CDR3 is TGTGCCTGGAGTTCCCTCGGAACTCAGCCCCAGCATTTT. It specifies CAWSSLGTQPQHF.

J is TRBJ2-7 and V is TRBV6-5, with D possibly being TRBD1 (6 bases). The CDR3 runs 13 residues. With 6 bases removed from V and 7 bases from J, the gap between germline ends came to 16 bases. Germline CDR1 is MNHEY and CDR2 is SVGAGI. The CDR3 sequence is CASSVQQGREQYF. As DNA, the CDR3 is TGTGCCAGCAGCGTCCAACAGGGCCGAGAGCAGTACTTC.

This clone was found once. The CDR3 sequence: CASSQLGLAGGPRNIQYF. The CDR3 nucleotides are TGTGCCAGCAGCCAACTAGGACTAGCGGGGGGGCCACGAAACATTCAGTACTTC. The rearrangement joins TRBV4-2 to TRBJ2-4; 15 bases align to TRBD2. The CDR3 is 18 residues long. Germline CDR1 is LGHNA and CDR2 is YNFKEQ. Trimming took 2 bases from V and 6 from J; bases not matched to a gene: 8.

Details on this clone: The sample carries other DNA sequences with the same CDR3. The chain joins TRBV29-1 to TRBJ1-1, with D possibly TRBD1 on 5 matching bases. Germline assignment: CDR1 SQVTM and CDR2 ANQGSEA. The CDR3 consists of 11 residues. Trimming removed 4 bases at V and 3 bases at J, with 6 bases between. The DNA for the CDR3 is TGCAGCGTTGCCAGGGACACTGAAGCTTTCTTT. This sequence encodes CSVARDTEAFF.

The rearrangement uses TRBV5-1 and TRBJ2-5; a weak D match, TRBD1 (6 bases). This CDR3 has 13 amino acids. CDR1 and CDR2 (germline): SGHRS, YFSETQ. V gave up 4 bases and J gave up 3 bases, with 10 bases separating them. CDR3 protein: CASSTGQKETQYF. The DNA for the CDR3 is TGCGCCAGCAGCACCGGACAGAAAGAGACCCAGTACTTC.

The V and J genes are TRBV29-1 and TRBJ2-7; D is possibly TRBD1 (6 bases). Germline V gene data show CDR1 as SQVTM and CDR2 as ANQGSEA. The CDR3 length is 12 residues. The V and J ends lost 6 bases and 3 bases respectively, with 12 bases between them. Here the CDR3 reads CSVETGFYEQYF. The CDR3, as DNA: TGCAGCGTGGAAACAGGGTTCTACGAGCAGTACTTC.

This chain connects TRBV29-1 to TRBJ2-3; D may be TRBD1 (6 bases). V lost 5 bases and J 7 bases, leaving 7 bases between the germline ends. CDR1 and CDR2 (germline): SQVTM, ANQGSEA. The CDR3 sequence is 10 residues long. The DNA for the CDR3 is TGCAGCGTTCGGGACAATACGCAGTATTTT. Protein sequence: CSVRDNTQYF.

This clone occurred a few times. The chain has TRBV28 and TRBJ1-4, with D unclear. Germline lookup yields CDR1 MDHEN and CDR2 SYDVKM. The CDR3 has 12 amino acids. Trimming removed 7 bases from V and 6 bases from J, with 9 bases in between. CDR3: CASMWTDEKLFF. The CDR3 DNA sequence: TGTGCCAGCATGTGGACGGATGAAAAACTGTTTTTT.

The J gene is TRBJ2-1, the V gene TRBV4-3; tentatively, D is TRBD1 or TRBD2 (6 bases each). This CDR3 region has 16 residues. Germline V gives CDR1 LGHNA, CDR2 YSLEER. Trimming cost V 0 bases and J 6 bases, with 15 bases left between them. CDR3 nucleotide sequence: TGCGCCAGCAGCCAAGATGTGCGGGAAGGGGGCAATGAGCAGTTCTTC. Amino acid sequence: CASSQDVREGGNEQFF.

This clone was picked up many times. The V call is TRBV11-3, the J call TRBJ1-5; D uncertain. With 5 bases removed from V and 4 bases from J, the gap between germline ends came to 9 bases. This CDR3 comprises 13 residues. Germline assignment: CDR1 SGHNT and CDR2 YENEEA. The CDR3 loop is CASSLAPNQPQHF. As DNA, the CDR3 is TGTGCCAGCAGCCTAGCCCCTAATCAGCCCCAGCATTTT.

The genes are TRBV5-1 and TRBJ2-5; D ambiguous. CDR3 length: 16 residues. V gave up 0 bases and J gave up 0 bases, with 12 bases separating them. CDR1 and CDR2 (germline): SGHRS, YFSETQ. CDR3 DNA: TGCGCCAGCAGCTTGGGAGAACTTACGTACCAAGAGACCCAGTACTTC. Translation gives CASSLGELTYQETQYF.

This rearrangement joins TRBV30 to TRBJ1-5; D may be TRBD1 (5 bases). CDR1 and CDR2 (germline): GTSNPN, SVGIG (reference sequence). The CDR3 runs 13 residues. V was pared by 3 bases and J by 4 bases, with 10 bases between. The CDR3 reads CAWRPQGNQPQHF. In DNA, the CDR3 is TGTGCCTGGAGACCCCAGGGAAATCAGCCCCAGCATTTT.

J is TRBJ2-5 and V is TRBV6-5; TRBD1 aligns across 9 bases. The ends lost 0 bases at V and 2 bases at J; junction bases unmatched: 1. This CDR3 has 15 residues. The germline gives CDR1 MNHEY, CDR2 SVGAGI. This chain's CDR3 is CASSYSGTGQETQYF. The CDR3 DNA reads TGTGCCAGCAGTTACTCGGGGACAGGGCAAGAGACCCAGTACTTC.

This chain links TRBV27 with TRBJ1-2, with D possibly matching TRBD1 (5 bases). The V gene lost 5 bases and the J gene lost 5 bases, with 15 bases spanning the gap. Germline assignment: CDR1 MNHEY and CDR2 SMNVEV (reference sequence). CDR3 length: 14 amino acids. CDR3 protein: CASSRSDRLYGYTF. The CDR3 DNA reads as TGTGCCAGCAGTCGCTCTGACAGATTATATGGCTACACCTTC.

V usage is TRBV4-3 and J usage is TRBJ2-1, with 7 bases that match TRBD2. CDR1 is LGHNA and CDR2 is YSLEER in the germline V gene. Germline trimming cut 4 bases from V and 0 bases from J; bases unmatched to any gene: 9. CDR3 size: 17 residues. CDR3 in DNA: TGCGCCAGCAGCCCTGGCCCTTCTAGCGGCTCCTACAATGAGCAGTTCTTC. Translation gives CASSPGPSSGSYNEQFF.

The V gene is TRBV27, the J gene TRBJ1-1; D is ambiguous. This CDR3 is built from 11 residues. Germline values: CDR1 MNHEY, CDR2 SMNVEV (reference sequence). V was cut by 2 bases and J by 10 bases, with 8 bases left in between. CDR3 loop: CASSLRRRAFF. The CDR3 coding sequence is TGTGCCAGCAGTTTAAGACGGCGAGCTTTCTTT.

The chain has TRBV30 and TRBJ2-5, with 8 nucleotides matching TRBD1. V was pared by 5 bases and J by 0 bases, with 5 bases of the junction left unmatched. The CDR3 runs to 14 residues. Germline V gene lookup returns CDR1 GTSNPN and CDR2 SVGIG (reference sequence). CDR3 amino acids: CAWVGQAHQETQYF. CDR3 coding DNA: TGTGCCTGGGTGGGACAGGCGCACCAAGAGACCCAGTACTTC.

This clone was observed a few times. This rearrangement joins TRBV7-2 to TRBJ2-5, with D possibly TRBD1 on 5 matching bases. With 6 bases removed from V and 3 bases from J, the gap between germline ends came to 5 bases. Germline CDR1 SGHTA, CDR2 FQGNSA. This CDR3 spans 11 amino acids. Here the CDR3 reads CASRQEETQYF. The DNA for the CDR3 is TGTGCCAGCAGACAGGAAGAGACCCAGTACTTC.

The CDR3 region is CSAPGSGYTF. CDR3 DNA: TGCAGCGCCCCAGGGAGTGGCTACACCTTC. The V and J genes are TRBV29-1 and TRBJ1-2; weak D call: TRBD1 (5 bases). Trimming took 7 bases from V and 7 from J, leaving 10 bases between them. Germline CDR1 is SQVTM and CDR2 is ANQGSEA. The CDR3 extends over 10 amino acids.

The chain employs TRBV30 and TRBJ1-1; D not resolved. The CDR3 totals 13 residues. V shed 1 base and J shed 4 bases, with 10 bases lying between them. Germline CDR1 is GTSNPN and CDR2 is SVGIG (reference sequence). The CDR3: CAWSAPATTEAFF. The CDR3 DNA sequence: TGTGCCTGGAGTGCCCCAGCTACCACTGAAGCTTTCTTT.

This rearrangement joins TRBV9 to TRBJ2-2, with 9 bases that match TRBD1. V shed 4 bases and J 6 bases; nucleotides not matched to a gene: 7. The V gene's germline CDR1 is SGDLS and CDR2 YYNGEE. This CDR3 contains 15 residues. The CDR3 DNA reads TGTGCCAGCAGCAATAGGGACAGGGAATCCGGGGAGCTGTTTTTT. Amino acids: CASSNRDRESGELFF.